This TCR beta chain was profiled in a study of identical twins. Study findings and constraints: Conclusions rested on cross-sectional statistics rather than following the same donors.

Looked up from germline, CDR1 is SGHTA and CDR2 is FQGNSA. This CDR3 has 15 amino acids. Template switching supplied a universal primer site; unique molecular identifiers were carried on the cDNA. From the 5' RACE reads, TCRdb called clonotypes with MiXCR, one entry per CDR3 protein. The sample comprises 500,000 or so distinct CDR3 sequences, 13% to 15% of which are singletons, and around 0.98% rests with the top ten. This clonotype was counted between two and nine times. Its specificity is unknown. Compared with germline, one end of the junction differs, possibly owing to a read error. This sample was also put to use in a study of yellow fever vaccine responses in identical twins.

The TCR was taken from a woman aged 18-29 years in good health. The rearrangement joins TRBV7-2 to TRBJ1-5; 7 bases line up with TRBD1. Sequencing was done on a sample of CD4+ T cells sorted from blood. The CDR3 coding sequence is TGTGCCAGCAGTTCCAGACAGGGTAGCCATCAGCCCCAGCATTTT. Translated, it gives CASSSRQGSHQPQHF.